Listed here are 29 T cell receptor beta chains from one sample, sequenced in a study of shared clonotypes between healthy human individuals. TCRdb keeps only in-frame clones here, not all; method: immunoSEQ multiplex PCR. This repertoire shows around 1.9 million clones, about 94% found once; its top ten account for 1.5% to 2%. Only CD45RO-negative cells positively selected for CCR7 counted as naive CD8 cells, so terminally differentiated effector memory CD45RA+ cells were excluded. Sequenced material: naive CD8+ T cells from PBMCs. All receptors derive from a man younger than 35 in good health. Some clones in this sample may be carry-over from other donors' samples.

The genes are TRBV11-2 and TRBJ2-1; 10 nucleotides agree with TRBD2. With V trimmed by 4 bases and J by 8 bases, 17 bases remained unmatched. This CDR3 has 18 residues. Germline CDR1 reads SGHAT; CDR2 reads FQNNGV. CDR3 sequence (DNA): TGTGCCAGCAGCTCCCATACTGCATATAGCGGGAGGCGGGATGAGCAGTTCTTC. It specifies CASSSHTAYSGRRDEQFF.

This sequence joins TRBV7-2 and TRBJ2-7, with a weak D call TRBD2 (5 bases). V dropped 5 bases and J dropped 1 base, with 9 bases sitting between them. This CDR3 is built from 13 residues. Germline assignment: CDR1 SGHTA and CDR2 FQGNSA. The CDR3: CASSTTISYEQYF. CDR3 in DNA: TGTGCCAGCAGCACGACTATATCCTACGAGCAGTACTTC.

V is TRBV27 and J is TRBJ2-1; D gene uncertain. The CDR3 is made up of 15 amino acids. V was trimmed by 3 bases and J by 4 bases, leaving 13 bases between them. Germline V gene lookup returns CDR1 MNHEY and CDR2 SMNVEV (reference sequence). In DNA form, the CDR3 reads TGTGCCAGCAGTTTCGGTCGACGCATTTACAATGAGCAGTTCTTC. Translating gives CASSFGRRIYNEQFF.

This chain joins TRBV27 and TRBJ2-7; possibly TRBD1 or TRBD2 for D (5 bases each). V gave up 7 bases and J gave up 2 bases, with 15 bases separating them. This CDR3 spans 14 amino acids. CDR1 is MNHEY and CDR2 is SMNVEV in the germline V gene (reference sequence). DNA for the CDR3: TGTGCCAGCACTGCCAGGGACGGAACCTACGAGCAGTACTTC. Translation: CASTARDGTYEQYF.

Regarding this clone: The sample holds other DNA sequences that translate to the same CDR3. This chain links TRBV30 with TRBJ1-2; no clear D gene. The V gene lost 0 bases and the J gene lost 4 bases, with 9 bases spanning the gap. This CDR3 has 13 amino acids. Looked up from germline, CDR1 is GTSNPN and CDR2 is SVGIG (reference sequence). The CDR3 region has the DNA TGTGCCTGGAGTGTGGCAGGCGGCTATGGCTACACCTTC. This encodes CAWSVAGGYGYTF.

V usage is TRBV5-8 and J usage is TRBJ2-2, with D possibly matching TRBD1 (5 bases). The germline V gene has CDR1 SGHTS and CDR2 YDEGEE. V was pared by 0 bases and J by 3 bases, with 12 bases between. The length of the CDR3 is 16 residues. The CDR3 sequence: CASSLVGVVYTGELFF. The CDR3 DNA is TGTGCCAGCAGCTTGGTAGGGGTGGTTTACACCGGGGAGCTGTTTTTT.

The chain has TRBV15 and TRBJ1-2; no clear D gene. CDR1 and CDR2 from the germline V gene are LNHNV and YYDKDF (reference sequence). The CDR3 sequence is 14 residues long. V shed 0 bases and J shed 9 bases, with 14 bases lying between them. DNA of the CDR3: TGTGCCACCAGCAGAGATTTCGCAGACTCGCGCTACACCTTC. It is translated as CATSRDFADSRYTF. The whole variable domain, remainder taken from reference TRBV15 and TRBJ1-2, is DAMVIQNPRYQVTQFGKPVTLSCSQTLNHNVMYWYQQKSSQAPKLLFHYYDKDFNNEADTPDNFQSRRPNTSFCFLDIRSPGLGDTAMYLCATSRDFADSRYTFGSGTRLTVV.

This sequence joins TRBV27 and TRBJ2-2, with a weak D call TRBD1 (5 bases). Germline V gene sequence: CDR1 MNHEY, CDR2 SMNVEV (reference sequence). CDR3 length: 15 amino acids. Trimming shortened V by 6 bases and J by 6 bases, and 17 bases separated the two germline ends. As DNA, the CDR3 is TGTGCCAGCAGCCACCGGCCAGGGTCCCCCGGGGAGCTGTTTTTT. Translated, it gives CASSHRPGSPGELFF.

The rearrangement links TRBV29-1 to TRBJ2-1, with D unclear. CDR1 and CDR2 (germline): SQVTM, ANQGSEA. V lost 7 bases and J 0 bases, leaving 10 bases between the germline ends. This CDR3 spans 13 amino acids. CDR3 sequence: CSAGFRSYNEQFF. In DNA, the CDR3 is TGCAGCGCCGGGTTTCGCTCCTACAATGAGCAGTTCTTC.

The chain joins TRBV27 to TRBJ2-2, with D unclear. Trimming took off 8 bases at V and 0 bases at J, with 4 bases between the two ends. The CDR3 is made up of 12 amino acids. Germline CDR1 and CDR2: MNHEY and SMNVEV (reference sequence). For the CDR3, the DNA is TGTGCCAGCCAGGCGAACACCGGGGAGCTGTTTTTT. Translation gives CASQANTGELFF.

In its sample, this clone was seen a few times. The gene calls are TRBV5-1 and TRBJ2-7; TRBD2 matches at 9 bases. The CDR3 has 18 amino acids. CDR1 and CDR2 from the germline V gene are SGHRS and YFSETQ. The V gene end was trimmed by 0 bases and the J gene end by 0 bases; junction bases not matched to a gene: 10. CDR3 amino acids: CASSLAFLAGPSSYEQYF. CDR3 bases: TGCGCCAGCAGCTTGGCGTTCCTAGCGGGACCCAGCTCCTACGAGCAGTACTTC. Drawing the rest from reference TRBV5-1 and TRBJ2-7, the complete variable domain is KAGVTQTPRYLIKTRGQQVTLSCSPISGHRSVSWYQQTPGQGLQFLFEYFSETQRNKGNFPGRFSGRQFSNSRSEMNVSTLELGDSALYLCASSLAFLAGPSSYEQYFGPGTRLTVT.

The gene calls are TRBV4-3 and TRBJ1-1; D may be TRBD1 (6 bases). CDR3 size: 18 residues. V was trimmed by 0 bases and J by 4 bases, leaving 21 bases between them. From germline, CDR1 is LGHNA and CDR2 YSLEER. CDR3 loop: CASSQDFPPGAPGTEAFF. In DNA, the CDR3 is TGCGCCAGCAGCCAAGATTTCCCCCCGGGGGCGCCGGGCACTGAAGCTTTCTTT.

This chain joins TRBV11-2 and TRBJ1-2; 8 bases agree with TRBD1. Germline lookup yields CDR1 SGHAT and CDR2 FQNNGV. This CDR3 spans 14 amino acids. Trimming cost V 4 bases and J 8 bases; bases outside gene matches: 9. This CDR3 reads CASSWSGGAGGYTF. The CDR3 DNA reads TGTGCCAGCAGCTGGTCAGGGGGCGCGGGAGGCTACACCTTC.

This clone was seen only a few times. The V and J genes are TRBV4-1 and TRBJ1-1; D is perhaps TRBD1 (5 bases). This CDR3 comprises 14 residues. CDR1 is MGHRA, CDR2 YSYEKL, per germline. The V end was cut by 1 base, the J end by 4 bases, with 10 bases between. CDR3 protein: CASSQVLRVTEAFF. DNA for the CDR3: TGCGCCAGCAGCCAAGTTCTCAGGGTCACTGAAGCTTTCTTT.

The chain carries TRBV7-8 and TRBJ2-7, with TRBD2 matching 7 bases. The trim removed 0 bases at V and 0 bases at J, leaving 2 bases unmatched. This CDR3 has 15 amino acids. Germline V gene lookup returns CDR1 SGHVS and CDR2 FQNEAQ. The CDR3 region has the DNA TGTGCCAGCAGCTTAGCGGGCGGGAGCTCCTACGAGCAGTACTTC. As protein: CASSLAGGSSYEQYF.

Only a few counts were recorded for this clone. The chain carries TRBV7-9 and TRBJ2-7, with D perhaps matching TRBD1 or TRBD2 (5 bases each). This CDR3 is built from 14 residues. V shed 5 bases and J shed 7 bases, with 18 bases lying between them. Germline V gene sequence: CDR1 SEHNR, CDR2 FQNEAQ (reference sequence). The CDR3 sequence: CASSHRDAAWEQYF. The CDR3 nucleotides read TGTGCCAGCAGCCACCGGGACGCCGCCTGGGAGCAGTACTTC.

The CDR3 nucleotides read TGCGCCAGCAGGGGGACAGCCTCCTACGAGCAGTACTTC. Its translation is CASRGTASYEQYF. The chain carries TRBV23-1 and TRBJ2-7; 7 nucleotides align to TRBD1. TRBV23-1 is marked as an open reading frame, function uncertain. The V segment lost 6 bases and the J segment 0 bases; nucleotides outside the gene matches: 2. CDR3 length equals 13 residues.

The chain is built from TRBV2 and TRBJ2-2; 7 positions agree with TRBD1. This CDR3 comprises 16 residues. CDR1 and CDR2 (germline): SNHLY, FYNNEI. The V and J ends lost 6 bases and 1 base, in that order; junction bases with no gene match: 8. The chain's CDR3 is CASSVQGSMNTGELFF. CDR3 coding DNA: TGTGCCAGCAGCGTACAGGGGTCGATGAACACCGGGGAGCTGTTTTTT.

The chain carries TRBV4-2 and TRBJ2-7; 7 nucleotides line up with TRBD2. Germline-derived CDR1 and CDR2 are LGHNA and YNFKEQ. The CDR3 extends over 15 amino acids. Trimming removed 3 bases from V and 5 bases from J; junction bases left unmatched: 10. CDR3 nucleotides: TGTGCCAGCAGCCAGCAGGGAGGGGCGAGTCACGAGCAGTACTTC. Its translation is CASSQQGGASHEQYF.

CDR3 sequence (DNA): TGTGCCAGCAGTCTAAACCTCGGGACTACCTACGAGCAGTACTTC. Translating gives CASSLNLGTTYEQYF. The V and J genes are TRBV27 and TRBJ2-7; TRBD2 aligns across 7 bases. V shed 5 bases and J 2 bases; nucleotides not matched to a gene: 9. Germline V gene lookup returns CDR1 MNHEY and CDR2 SMNVEV (reference sequence). This CDR3 comprises 15 residues.

The chain is built from TRBV19 and TRBJ1-5; no clear D gene. V lost 5 bases, J lost 5 bases, and 10 bases lay in between. The CDR3 spans 13 residues. Germline CDR1 is LNHDA and CDR2 is SQIVND (reference sequence). The CDR3 spells CASSRTVDQPQHF. The CDR3 region has the DNA TGTGCCAGTAGTCGGACGGTAGATCAGCCCCAGCATTTT.

About this clone itself: Other nucleotide sequences in the sample specify the same CDR3. The chain uses TRBV29-1 and TRBJ1-2, with D unclear. The CDR3 sequence is 11 residues long. Between the trimmed V and J ends, which lost 5 bases and 4 bases, there was a span of 8 bases. CDR1 and CDR2 from the germline V gene are SQVTM and ANQGSEA. This CDR3 reads CSVPGVYGYTF. CDR3 sequence (DNA): TGCAGCGTTCCGGGAGTCTATGGCTACACCTTC.

The V call is TRBV11-2, the J call TRBJ2-7, with a tentative D call TRBD2 (5 bases). The CDR3 sequence is 15 residues long. Trimming stripped 7 bases from V and 5 bases from J, with 21 bases between. Germline-derived CDR1 and CDR2 are SGHAT and FQNNGV. The CDR3 DNA sequence: TGTGCCAGCATGACGAATCGGGGAAACAGTGACGAGCAGTACTTC. Translation gives CASMTNRGNSDEQYF.

The chain links TRBV6-5 to TRBJ1-1; D not certain. The CDR3 is 13 residues long. The germline CDR1 and CDR2 sequences are MNHEY and SVGAGI. V lost 6 bases and J 5 bases, leaving 13 bases between the germline ends. In DNA form, the CDR3 reads TGTGCCAGCAGCCGCAACGGGAGGACTGAAGCTTTCTTT. Translated: CASSRNGRTEAFF.

J is TRBJ2-1 and V is TRBV11-2; 11 nucleotides agree with TRBD2. J gave up 0 bases and V 5 bases, and 9 bases lay outside the gene matches. Germline CDR1 SGHAT, CDR2 FQNNGV. The CDR3 is made up of 18 amino acids. CDR3 bases: TGTGCCAGCAGCCGAAAGCCCGGGACTAGCGGCTCCTACAATGAGCAGTTCTTC. Its protein product is CASSRKPGTSGSYNEQFF. Drawing the rest from reference TRBV11-2 and TRBJ2-1, the complete variable domain is EAGVAQSPRYKIIEKRQSVAFWCNPISGHATLYWYQQILGQGPKLLIQFQNNGVVDDSQLPKDRFSAERLKGVDSTLKIQPAKLEDSAVYLCASSRKPGTSGSYNEQFFGPGTRLTVL.

This chain joins TRBV7-4 and TRBJ2-2; D is possibly TRBD1 or TRBD2 (6 bases each). Germline V CDR1 and CDR2: SGHVT, SQSDAQ. The germline V and J ends were trimmed by 3 bases and 3 bases, with 26 bases remaining between them. The CDR3 loop spans 20 amino acids. CDR3 bases: TGTGCCAGCAGCTTTTTGGGGGCCCCGGGGGCGCGTATCGACACCGGGGAGCTGTTTTTT. It is translated as CASSFLGAPGARIDTGELFF.

The genes are TRBV28 and TRBJ2-2; D might be TRBD1 or TRBD2, each matching 5 bases. The CDR3 has 16 amino acids. V gave up 6 bases and J gave up 1 base, with 15 bases separating them. Germline V gene lookup returns CDR1 MDHEN and CDR2 SYDVKM. The DNA for the CDR3 is TGTGCCAGCAGAACACGGGAAGGGGAGAACACCGGGGAGCTGTTTTTT. This codes for CASRTREGENTGELFF. The full variable domain, completed using reference TRBV28 and TRBJ2-2, is DVKVTQSSRYLVKRTGEKVFLECVQDMDHENMFWYRQDPGLGLRLIYFSYDVKMKEKGDIPEGYSVSREKKERFSLILESASTNQTSMYLCASRTREGENTGELFFGEGSRLTVL.

V is TRBV7-8 and J is TRBJ2-7; D not resolved. Trimming removed 1 base from V and 1 base from J, with 26 bases in between. Germline V gene lookup returns CDR1 SGHVS and CDR2 FQNEAQ. The CDR3 consists of 20 residues. CDR3 region: CASSLVGRPKLQIPSYEQYF. The CDR3 nucleotides read TGTGCCAGCAGCTTAGTGGGCAGGCCTAAATTACAAATACCTTCCTACGAGCAGTACTTC.

CDR3 bases: TGTGCCAGCAGCCAAAGGGACGGAACCTACGAGCAGTACTTC. This encodes CASSQRDGTYEQYF. V gene TRBV11-2 combines with J gene TRBJ2-7; D possibly uses TRBD1 or TRBD2 (5 bases each). Germline CDR1 reads SGHAT; CDR2 reads FQNNGV. V was pared by 5 bases and J by 2 bases, with 13 bases between. The CDR3 has 14 residues.